This TCR beta chain was obtained from a study of shared clonotypes between healthy human individuals. Regarding the study as a whole: In a few donors, about 5% of naive CD4 clonotypes appeared in common. How much donors shared clonotypes was expected to be affected by sequencing depth.

A remark on this clone: Its specificity is not known.

V gave up 2 bases and J gave up 0 bases, with 11 bases separating them. Per germline, CDR1 GTSNPN and CDR2 SVGIG (reference sequence). This CDR3 spans 15 amino acids. Profiled with immunoSEQ multiplex PCR; TCRdb holds only in-frame clones, not every one. The sample carries about 330,000 clones, about nine tenths recorded once. V usage is TRBV30 and J usage is TRBJ2-1, with D hard to call. The clonotype originates from a man aged 18-30 years in good health. Sequencing used memory CD8+ T cells sorted from blood. Stated subset: CD45RO+ cells pooled with CCR7-negative TemRA cells. The CDR3 here is CAWSLSLSSYNEQFF. CDR3 in DNA: TGTGCCTGGAGTTTATCCCTGAGCTCCTACAATGAGCAGTTCTTC.